This T cell receptor (beta chain) was identified during a study of blood T cell repertoires in COVID-19. Whole-study context: Specimens from acute and convalescent COVID-19 originated in the United States, Italy and Spain.

The table came from immunoSEQ multiplex PCR; TCRdb's copy has only in-frame clones and leaves some out. Of about 520,000 clones in the sample, approximately 83% were seen once. In germline, CDR1 is SQVTM, CDR2 ANQGSEA. The CDR3 covers 11 residues. Trimming removed 7 bases from V and 3 bases from J, with 6 bases in between. This TCR came from a human donor in a cohort sampled during active COVID-19. Sample: peripheral blood. This sequence joins TRBV29-1 and TRBJ2-2, with D hard to call. CDR3 amino acids: CSAQDTGELFF. The CDR3 nucleotides are TGCAGCGCCCAGGACACCGGGGAGCTGTTTTTT.